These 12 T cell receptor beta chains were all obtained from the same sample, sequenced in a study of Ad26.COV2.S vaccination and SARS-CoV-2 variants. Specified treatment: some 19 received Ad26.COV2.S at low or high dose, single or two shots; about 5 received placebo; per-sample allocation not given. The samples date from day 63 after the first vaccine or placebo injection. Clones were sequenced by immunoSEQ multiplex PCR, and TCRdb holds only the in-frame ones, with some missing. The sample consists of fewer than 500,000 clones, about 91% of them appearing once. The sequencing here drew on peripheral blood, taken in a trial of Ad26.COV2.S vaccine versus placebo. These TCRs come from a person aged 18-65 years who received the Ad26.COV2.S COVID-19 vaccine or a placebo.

The CDR3 here is CASSQSLVAGQVSDTQYF. CDR3 nucleotide sequence: TGCGCCAGCAGCCAATCTCTCGTCGCGGGACAGGTATCAGATACGCAGTATTTT. The V and J genes are TRBV4-1 and TRBJ2-3; 8 bases align to TRBD1. Germline CDR1 reads MGHRA; CDR2 reads YSYEKL. This CDR3 is 18 amino acids long. J gave up 4 bases and V 2 bases, and 14 bases lay outside the gene matches.

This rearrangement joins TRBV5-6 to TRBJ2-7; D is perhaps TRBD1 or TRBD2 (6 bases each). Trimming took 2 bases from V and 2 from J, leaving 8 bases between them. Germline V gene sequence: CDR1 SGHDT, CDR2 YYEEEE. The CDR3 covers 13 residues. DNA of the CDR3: TGTGCCAGCAGCTTAGGGGGGACCTACGAGCAGTACTTC. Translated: CASSLGGTYEQYF. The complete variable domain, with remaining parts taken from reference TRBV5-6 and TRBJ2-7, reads DAGVTQSPTHLIKTRGQQVTLRCSPKSGHDTVSWYQQALGQGPQFIFQYYEEEERQRGNFPDRFSGHQFPNYSSELNVNALLLGDSALYLCASSLGGTYEQYFGPGTRLTVT.

CDR3 in amino acids: CASSEGGANTGELFF. In DNA, the CDR3 is TGTGCCAGCAGTGAAGGGGGAGCGAACACCGGGGAGCTGTTTTTT. This chain joins TRBV6-4 and TRBJ2-2; perhaps TRBD1 as D (6 bases). Trimming removed 3 bases at V and 0 bases at J, with 8 bases between. Germline CDR1 MRHNA, CDR2 SNTAGT. The CDR3 length is 15 residues.

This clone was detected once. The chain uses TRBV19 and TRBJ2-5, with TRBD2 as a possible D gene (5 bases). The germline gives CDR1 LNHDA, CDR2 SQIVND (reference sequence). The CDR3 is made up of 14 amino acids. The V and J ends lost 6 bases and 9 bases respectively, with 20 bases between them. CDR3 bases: TGTGCCAGTAGCCTCCCGGGGAAGGCCCGGGCCCAGTACTTC. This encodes CASSLPGKARAQYF. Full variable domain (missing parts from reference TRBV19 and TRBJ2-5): DGGITQSPKYLFRKEGQNVTLSCEQNLNHDAMYWYRQDPGQGLRLIYYSQIVNDFQKGDIAEGYSVSREKKESFPLTVTSAQKNPTAFYLCASSLPGKARAQYFGPGTRLLVL.

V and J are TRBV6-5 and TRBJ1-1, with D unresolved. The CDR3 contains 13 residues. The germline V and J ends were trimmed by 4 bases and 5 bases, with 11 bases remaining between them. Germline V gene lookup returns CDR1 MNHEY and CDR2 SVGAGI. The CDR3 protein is CASSFAIGTEAFF. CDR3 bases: TGTGCCAGCAGTTTTGCGATAGGAACTGAAGCTTTCTTT.

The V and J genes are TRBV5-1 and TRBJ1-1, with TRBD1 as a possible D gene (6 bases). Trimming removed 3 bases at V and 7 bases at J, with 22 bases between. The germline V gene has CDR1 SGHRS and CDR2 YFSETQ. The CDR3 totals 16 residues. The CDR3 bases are TGCGCCAGCAGCTCCCGGACAGCGGGCGGTATTGATGAAGCTTTCTTT. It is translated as CASSSRTAGGIDEAFF. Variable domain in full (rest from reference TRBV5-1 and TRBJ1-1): KAGVTQTPRYLIKTRGQQVTLSCSPISGHRSVSWYQQTPGQGLQFLFEYFSETQRNKGNFPGRFSGRQFSNSRSEMNVSTLELGDSALYLCASSSRTAGGIDEAFFGQGTRLTVV.

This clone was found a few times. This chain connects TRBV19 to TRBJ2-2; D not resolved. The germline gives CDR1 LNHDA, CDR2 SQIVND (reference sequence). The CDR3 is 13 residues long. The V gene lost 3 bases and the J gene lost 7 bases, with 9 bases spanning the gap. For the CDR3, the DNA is TGTGCCAGTAGTATTTACACCCTCGGGGAGCTGTTTTTT. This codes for CASSIYTLGELFF.

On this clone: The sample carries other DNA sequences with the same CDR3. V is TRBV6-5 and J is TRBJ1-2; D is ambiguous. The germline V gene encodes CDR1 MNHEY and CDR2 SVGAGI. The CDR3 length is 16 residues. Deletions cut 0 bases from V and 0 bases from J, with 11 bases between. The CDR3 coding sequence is TGTGCCAGCAGTTACTCCCCAGGCCGGACTAACTATGGCTACACCTTC. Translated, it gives CASSYSPGRTNYGYTF.

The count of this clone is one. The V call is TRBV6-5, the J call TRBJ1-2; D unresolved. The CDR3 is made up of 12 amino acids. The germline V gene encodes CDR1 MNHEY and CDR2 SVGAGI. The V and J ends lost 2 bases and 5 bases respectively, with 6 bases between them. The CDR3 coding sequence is TGTGCCAGCAGTTACGATCGATATGGCTACACCTTC. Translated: CASSYDRYGYTF.

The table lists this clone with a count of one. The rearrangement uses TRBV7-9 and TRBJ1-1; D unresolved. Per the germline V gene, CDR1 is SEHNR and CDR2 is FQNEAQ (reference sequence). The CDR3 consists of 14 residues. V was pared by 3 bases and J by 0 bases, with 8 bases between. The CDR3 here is CASSLWQLNTEAFF. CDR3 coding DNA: TGTGCCAGCAGCTTGTGGCAACTGAACACTGAAGCTTTCTTT.

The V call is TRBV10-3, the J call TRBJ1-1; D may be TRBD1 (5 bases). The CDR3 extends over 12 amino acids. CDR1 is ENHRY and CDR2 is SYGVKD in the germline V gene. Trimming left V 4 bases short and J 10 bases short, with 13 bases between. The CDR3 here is CAISVGGRGAFF. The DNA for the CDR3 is TGTGCCATCAGTGTCGGGGGTCGCGGAGCTTTCTTT.

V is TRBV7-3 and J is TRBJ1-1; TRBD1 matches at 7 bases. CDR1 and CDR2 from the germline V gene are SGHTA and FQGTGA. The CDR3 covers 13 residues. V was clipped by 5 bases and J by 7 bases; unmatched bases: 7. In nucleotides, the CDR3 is TGTGCCAGCAGCCACCCAGGGGGGAGTGAAGCTTTCTTT. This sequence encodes CASSHPGGSEAFF.